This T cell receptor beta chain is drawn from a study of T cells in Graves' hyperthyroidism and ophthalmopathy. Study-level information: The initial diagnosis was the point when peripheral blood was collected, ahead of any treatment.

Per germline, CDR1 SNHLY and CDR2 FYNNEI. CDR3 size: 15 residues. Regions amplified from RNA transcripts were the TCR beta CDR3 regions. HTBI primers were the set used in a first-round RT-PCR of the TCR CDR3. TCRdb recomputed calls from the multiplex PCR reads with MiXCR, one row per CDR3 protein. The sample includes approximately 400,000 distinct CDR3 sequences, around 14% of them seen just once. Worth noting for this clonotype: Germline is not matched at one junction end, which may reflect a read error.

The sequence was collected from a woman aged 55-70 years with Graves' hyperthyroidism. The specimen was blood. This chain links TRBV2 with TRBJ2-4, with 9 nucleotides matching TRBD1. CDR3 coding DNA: TGTGCCAGCAGTTCGGACAGGGGTGCCAAAAGCATTCAGTACTTC. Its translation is CASSSDRGAKSIQYF.